This entry is about one T cell receptor (beta chain). The antigen remains undetermined. The source of around 1.8 micrograms of genomic DNA for TCR beta libraries was cryopreserved PBMCs. This specimen belongs to a study of cytotoxic CD8 clonotypes in ibrutinib-treated CLL. About the study: For this cohort, patients were about a dozen relapsed/refractory and some 15 treatment-naive, while roughly 17 were IGHV unmutated. Among the samples, the mean was roughly 240,000 productive templates and some 94,000 productive rearrangements.

Germline V gene data show CDR1 as SGHTA and CDR2 as FQGTGA. This CDR3 spans 14 amino acids. V was shortened by 0 bases and J by 6 bases, with 12 bases between the two germline ends. Measured with immunoSEQ multiplex PCR; TCRdb has only the in-frame clones, and not every one. In the table there are approximately 50,000 clones, 65% to 75% of which are singletons. Study-wide results and caveats: Samples from sustained-remission and progressing patients were taken at different times.

The input for sequencing was PBMCs, taken after 12 months of ibrutinib treatment. The origin of this receptor is a human donor with chronic lymphocytic leukemia. The gene calls are TRBV7-3 and TRBJ2-7, with D possibly being TRBD1 or TRBD2 (5 bases each). The CDR3 loop reads CASSLTAGTLEQYF. The CDR3 region has the DNA TGTGCCAGCAGCTTAACTGCAGGGACGCTCGAGCAGTACTTC.